This T cell receptor (beta chain) was retrieved from a study of PD-1 blockade in classical Hodgkin lymphoma. Overall study: The patients were dosed with nivolumab 3 mg/kg, infused intravenously every 2 weeks.

The CDR3 consists of 14 residues. For this clone: Its specificity is unknown.

Described time point: cycle 4 day 1 (C4D1), after more than five weeks of nivolumab. Brentuximab vedotin exposure varied, and every patient relapsed after autologous stem cell transplantation. The data were produced by immunoSEQ multiplex PCR, yet TCRdb's version contains in-frame clones alone and is incomplete. Of approximately 44,000 clones in the sample, 66% were seen once. Study observations and caveats: Reported baseline diversity: healthy donors highest, relapsed/refractory patients lowest. Complete responders showed a baseline diversity that resembled the diversity of newly diagnosed patients. The CD4+ diversity rise by C4D1 was clearest in complete responders.

The chain joins TRBV12-1 to TRBJ2-7; TRBD2, the table's D call, lacks a check against the DNA. TRBV12-1 is a pseudogene locus. This receptor was obtained from a human donor with classical Hodgkin lymphoma. The sample consisted of peripheral blood mononuclear cells (PBMCs), taken before the fourth cycle of nivolumab. CDR3 amino acids: CASSLATPAYEQYF. CDR3 DNA sequence: TGTGCCAGCAGCCTCGCGACTCCAGCCTACGAGCAGTACTTC.